Listed here are 2 T cell receptor beta chains from one sample, sequenced in a study of T cells in Graves' hyperthyroidism and ophthalmopathy. Amplification of TCR beta CDR3 regions was performed using RNA transcripts as template. First-round RT-PCR with HTBI primers amplified the TCR CDR3 region. MiXCR, applied by TCRdb to the multiplex PCR reads, yields one record per CDR3 protein. The table lists hundreds of thousands of distinct CDR3 sequences, approximately 44% of them singletons, with roughly 8.2% in the top ten. The specimen sequenced was peripheral blood or thyroid tissue (not recorded which). These receptors were collected from a woman under 30 with Graves' hyperthyroidism.

The CDR3 region is CASSQGRGAKNGYTF. The DNA of the CDR3 is TGCGCCAGCAGCCAAGGTCGGGGGGCTAAGAATGGCTACACCTTC. This rearrangement joins TRBV4-1 to TRBJ1-2, with a possible D match to TRBD1 (6 bases). The V gene lost 1 base and the J gene lost 6 bases, with 15 bases spanning the gap. The germline V gene encodes CDR1 MGHRA and CDR2 YSYEKL. This CDR3 has 15 residues.

As to this clonotype: Its ends do not fully match the called genes, so a read error is possible. The rearrangement uses TRBV24-1 and TRBJ2-3; either TRBD1 or TRBD2 may supply D (5 bases each). CDR1 and CDR2 from the germline V gene are KGHDR and SFDVKD. The CDR3 covers 14 residues. The CDR3 protein is CATSDRGLTDTQYF. CDR3 nucleotides: TGTGCCACCAGTGACCGGGGCCTCACAGATACGCAGTATTTC.